A single sample is the source of the 18 T cell receptor beta chains below, sequenced in a study of brain T cells in children with intractable seizures. Stated time point: blood from clinic visit 5 months post-surgery; TSC patient then seizure free. The data were produced by immunoSEQ multiplex PCR, yet TCRdb's version contains in-frame clones alone and is incomplete. The sample shows about 340,000 clones, about 93% of them seen only once. The sample consisted of peripheral blood, taken roughly 5 months after surgery. Every receptor here comes from a boy under three years old with tuberous sclerosis and intractable seizures.

The chain is built from TRBV20-1 and TRBJ2-3, with D hard to call. CDR1 is DFQATT and CDR2 is SNEGSKA in the germline V gene (reference sequence). This CDR3 is built from 12 residues. The germline V and J ends were trimmed by 3 bases and 4 bases, with 8 bases remaining between them. The CDR3 DNA is TGCAGTGCTAGTAGGAGTCCAGATACGCAGTATTTT. Protein sequence: CSASRSPDTQYF.

The chain combines TRBV6-1 with TRBJ2-7; no definite D call. V lost 1 base and J 3 bases, leaving 4 bases between the germline ends. Per the germline V gene, CDR1 is MNHNS and CDR2 is SASEGT. The CDR3 runs 12 residues. CDR3 sequence: CASSEDNYEQYF. In DNA, the CDR3 is TGTGCCAGCAGTGAAGACAACTACGAGCAGTACTTC.

This clone was seen only once. The chain recombines TRBV27 with TRBJ2-7; TRBD1 matches 8 bases. There are 13 residues in the CDR3. J was trimmed by 6 bases and V by 5 bases; bases with no gene match: 6. The V gene's germline CDR1 is MNHEY and CDR2 SMNVEV (reference sequence). CDR3 sequence: CASSPTGVAEQYF. CDR3 DNA: TGTGCCAGCAGTCCGACAGGGGTGGCCGAGCAGTACTTC.

The genes are TRBV5-4 and TRBJ1-1, with no clear D. With 2 bases removed from V and 5 bases from J, the gap between germline ends came to 13 bases. This CDR3 comprises 14 residues. The germline V gene encodes CDR1 SGHNT and CDR2 YYREEE (reference sequence). This CDR3 reads CASSLKGERTEAFF. The CDR3 nucleotides read TGTGCCAGCAGCTTAAAGGGTGAGAGAACTGAAGCTTTCTTT. Drawing the rest from reference TRBV5-4 and TRBJ1-1, the complete variable domain is ETGVTQSPTHLIKTRGQQVTLRCSSQSGHNTVSWYQQALGQGPQFIFQYYREEENGRGNFPPRFSGLQFPNYSSELNVNALELDDSALYLCASSLKGERTEAFFGQGTRLTVV.

The V call is TRBV28, the J call TRBJ1-2; D is unclear. CDR3 size: 13 residues. From germline, CDR1 is MDHEN and CDR2 SYDVKM. The germline V and J ends were trimmed by 2 bases and 3 bases, with 7 bases remaining between them. The CDR3 sequence is CASSLDTYYGYTF. Here the CDR3 DNA reads TGTGCCAGCAGTTTAGACACCTACTATGGCTACACCTTC.

The chain links TRBV4-1 to TRBJ1-2; 7 bases align to TRBD1. The CDR3 consists of 18 residues. After removal of 0 bases from V and 0 bases from J, the junction contained 10 bases not matched to a gene. Germline CDR1 and CDR2: MGHRA and YSYEKL. CDR3 in amino acids: CASSQDPAGDSPNYGYTF. The CDR3, as DNA: TGCGCCAGCAGCCAAGATCCCGCAGGGGACAGTCCTAACTATGGCTACACCTTC.

This chain uses TRBV5-8 with TRBJ2-2; 15 bases map to TRBD2. V was pared by 2 bases and J by 8 bases, with 10 bases of the junction left unmatched. This CDR3 spans 18 amino acids. Germline V CDR1 and CDR2: SGHTS, YDEGEE. The CDR3 here is CASSFPGTSGRSEGELFF. CDR3 nucleotides: TGTGCCAGCAGCTTTCCCGGGACTAGCGGGAGGTCAGAGGGGGAGCTGTTTTTT.

This chain uses TRBV18 with TRBJ2-7; 8 bases match TRBD1. Per the germline V gene, CDR1 is KGHSH and CDR2 is LQKENI. The CDR3 spans 15 residues. V gave up 2 bases and J gave up 0 bases; unmatched junction bases: 3. DNA of the CDR3: TGTGCCAGCTCACCAATAGGACAGGGCTCCTACGAGCAGTACTTC. It codes for CASSPIGQGSYEQYF.

In its sample, this clone was seen a few times. This sequence joins TRBV7-6 and TRBJ1-1; D perhaps matches TRBD1 (5 bases). V lost 0 bases to trimming and J lost 0 bases, with 8 bases between them. The germline V gene has CDR1 SGHVS and CDR2 FNYEAQ. The CDR3 runs to 15 residues. CDR3 DNA: TGTGCCAGCAGCTTAGCGCAGGGTATGAACACTGAAGCTTTCTTT. Protein: CASSLAQGMNTEAFF.

The V call is TRBV19, the J call TRBJ2-2, with D hard to call. The CDR3 length is 12 residues. Germline V gene sequence: CDR1 LNHDA, CDR2 SQIVND (reference sequence). Trimming took off 1 base at V and 6 bases at J, with 3 bases between the two ends. The CDR3 here is CASSIVAGELFF. The CDR3 nucleotides are TGTGCCAGTAGTATAGTGGCCGGGGAGCTGTTTTTT. The variable domain in full, with the rest retrieved from reference TRBV19 and TRBJ2-2, is DGGITQSPKYLFRKEGQNVTLSCEQNLNHDAMYWYRQDPGQGLRLIYYSQIVNDFQKGDIAEGYSVSREKKESFPLTVTSAQKNPTAFYLCASSIVAGELFFGEGSRLTVL.

The chain has TRBV7-9 and TRBJ1-2; no clear D. The CDR3 consists of 15 residues. Germline lookup yields CDR1 SEHNR and CDR2 FQNEAQ (reference sequence). Deletions cut 2 bases from V and 4 bases from J, with 14 bases between. The CDR3 DNA sequence: TGTGCCAGCAGCTTAAGTTTTAACAGCCTCTATGGCTACACCTTC. It yields the protein CASSLSFNSLYGYTF.

V usage is TRBV6-5 and J usage is TRBJ2-3; D not resolved. Trimming left V 0 bases short and J 2 bases short, with 6 bases between. The CDR3 spans 14 residues. Germline CDR1 and CDR2: MNHEY and SVGAGI. The CDR3 region has the DNA TGTGCCAGCAGTTACTCGATCGCCACAGATACGCAGTATTTT. It codes for CASSYSIATDTQYF.

The chain combines TRBV21-1 with TRBJ2-5. TRBV21-1 is a recognized pseudogene. This CDR3 comprises 15 residues. CDR3: CASRSTGRDRETQYF. The CDR3 region has the DNA TGTGCCAGCAGATCGACAGGGAGGGATAGAGAGACCCAGTACTTC.

This chain links TRBV6-5 with TRBJ2-7; 7 bases align to TRBD1. Germline CDR1 reads MNHEY; CDR2 reads SVGAGI. The CDR3 loop spans 13 amino acids. With V trimmed by 6 bases and J by 3 bases, 5 bases remained unmatched. The DNA for the CDR3 is TGTGCCAGCAGGGACAGGAGCCTCTACGAGCAGTACTTC. Protein product: CASRDRSLYEQYF.

The V gene is TRBV27, the J gene TRBJ2-5, with a possible D match to TRBD1 (5 bases). The ends were cut back, 6 bases at V and 1 base at J, with 12 bases in the middle. The CDR3 extends over 14 amino acids. The germline CDR1 and CDR2 sequences are MNHEY and SMNVEV (reference sequence). This chain's CDR3 is CASSYRSSQETQYF. As DNA, the CDR3 is TGTGCCAGCAGCTACAGGAGTTCCCAAGAGACCCAGTACTTC.

The V call is TRBV19, the J call TRBJ2-2; either TRBD1 or TRBD2 may fit D (5 bases each). The germline V gene has CDR1 LNHDA and CDR2 SQIVND (reference sequence). Between the trimmed V and J ends, which lost 2 bases and 3 bases, there was a span of 10 bases. The CDR3 runs to 15 residues. The CDR3 DNA sequence: TGTGCCAGTAGTATATCAGGGAGATACACCGGGGAGCTGTTTTTT. Encoded protein: CASSISGRYTGELFF.

This clone came up once. Here the CDR3 reads CASSQVQVLWTDTQYF. The CDR3 bases are TGCGCCAGCAGCCAAGTCCAGGTCCTCTGGACAGATACGCAGTATTTT. The chain combines TRBV4-1 with TRBJ2-3; D is unclear. Looked up from germline, CDR1 is MGHRA and CDR2 is YSYEKL. The CDR3 extends over 16 amino acids. With 1 base removed from V and 3 bases from J, the gap between germline ends came to 14 bases.

The V and J genes are TRBV7-9 and TRBJ1-2; possible D gene TRBD1, 5 bases. The CDR3 is made up of 14 amino acids. The V and J ends lost 2 bases and 3 bases respectively, with 10 bases between them. The V gene's germline CDR1 is SEHNR and CDR2 FQNEAQ (reference sequence). This CDR3 is CASSLKPGHYGYTF. The CDR3, as DNA: TGTGCCAGCAGCTTAAAGCCAGGGCACTATGGCTACACCTTC.